The text below deals with one T cell receptor (beta chain). Its antigen is unknown. The sample holds no much larger clone one base away, and base qualities are not on file. Genomic DNA was isolated from the sorted cells so that the TCRbeta CDR3 region could be sequenced. The immunoSEQ Assay was used to sequence the TCRbeta CDR3 regions. Entries here come from immuneACCESS through TCRdb and include only in-frame sequences with V and J called. Some clones fail to appear in such tables; in the studies checked, an unresolved V gene covers under half of the shortfall, and the cause of the remainder is unknown. This sample has some 20,000 clones in its table, and around 80% of those were observed once. The biggest ten clones account for about 36% of the sample. The sample originates from a study of OX40 agonist ivuxolimab in advanced cancers. Looking at the study overall: Ivuxolimab was a fully human IgG2 agonistic monoclonal antibody targeting the costimulatory receptor OX40 (CD134). Intravenous ivuxolimab was administered to patients every 2 weeks at six dose levels: 0.01, 0.1, 0.3, 1.5, 3 and 10 mg/kg. Among the roughly 52 dose-escalation patients, some 19 had hepatocellular carcinoma, around 15 melanoma, 9 renal cell carcinoma and 9 head and neck cancer. A male proportion of roughly 80% and a mean age of approximately 60 years, ranging from about 23 to 79, were recorded for the dose-escalation cohort. Patients were allowed to have had prior anti-PD-1, anti-PD-L1 or anti-CTLA-4 therapy, and around 37% of the dose-escalation patients had previously received checkpoint inhibitors. Three dose-escalation patients achieved partial responses, one with hepatocellular carcinoma and two with cutaneous melanoma. The point of sequencing TCRbeta in the periphery was to test whether ivuxolimab changed TCR sequence diversity and drove clonal T-cell expansion. The paper covers the monotherapy dose-escalation part of the phase I ivuxolimab trial, which included N of about 56 patients. General conclusions and limits of the study: At doses of 0.1 to 3.0 mg/kg, clonal expansion of both CD4+ and CD8+ blood T cells was observed from baseline to week 6. In the 0.1-3.0 mg/kg groups, partial responders had among the lowest normalized peripheral clonal expansion, particularly in CD8+ T cells. Low levels of normalized T-cell clonal expansion were also seen in some patients who did not respond. The antigen specificity of the peripheral T cells that underwent clonal expansion was not determined. On average, CD8+ T cells showed more expanded clones than CD4+ T cells after ivuxolimab.

From cysteine to phenylalanine, the CDR3 is 11 amino acids long. Left in the record is the CDR3 DNA by itself, 33 bases read in frame from the first base. CDR1 is given as SGHRS and CDR2 as YFSETQ, both from the germline V gene. V is clipped by 3 bases and J by 3 bases, and the sequence between their germline boundaries is 4 bases long. Patients with autoimmune disease history or receiving systemic immunosuppression were excluded from the trial. Peripheral blood for TCR sequencing was drawn from every dose cohort at baseline, at cycle 4 day 1 and at cycle 7 day 1. The samples were taken from a phase I, first-in-human, multicenter, open-label dose-escalation trial of ivuxolimab. The trial enrolled adults with locally advanced or metastatic head and neck squamous cell, hepatocellular, melanoma or renal cell carcinoma. Before TCR sequencing, CD4+ and CD8+ T cells were separately sorted from peripheral blood.

The receptor was derived from an adult with an advanced solid tumor such as melanoma, head and neck, liver or kidney cancer. Sequencing used CD4+ or CD8+ T cells sorted from blood, obtained in a trial of the OX40 agonist ivuxolimab. The chain links TRBV5-1 with TRBJ2-7; there is no confident call for the D gene. The CDR3 corresponds to CASSSGYEQYF. The DNA sequence is given as TGCGCCAGCAGCTCGGGCTACGAGCAGTACTTC.